The rows below give T cell receptor beta chains drawn from one sample of a study of molecular identifiers for immune sequencing clone quantification. TCRdb recomputed calls from the PCR reads with MiXCR, one row per CDR3 protein. Of about half a million distinct CDR3 sequences in the sample, roughly a fifth are singletons; the top ten hold about 0.8%. What was sequenced was naive CD8+ T cells from blood, with Jurkat cell RNA spiked in. The receptors derive from a human donor in good health. Some libraries in this study had Jurkat cell RNA spiked in. The CDR3 runs from the conserved cysteine through the conserved F or W. The D gene is left open where the match is weak. Some rows mark clone size as missing; the rest say once, few, many or name a class of expanded clone.

j_gene,abundance,v_gene,d_gene,CDR3aa,CDR3nt
TRBJ2-1,few,TRBV19,TRBD1,CASSIGLGTGANEQFF,TGTGCCAGTAGTATAGGTCTTGGGACAGGAGCCAATGAGCAGTTCTTC
TRBJ2-7,-,TRBV30,-,CAWEGLTAYEQYF,TGTGCCTGGGAGGGCCTAACCGCCTACGAGCAGTACTTC
TRBJ2-7,many,TRBV2,-,CASSPDSTGAYEQYF,TGTGCCAGCAGCCCCGACAGTACGGGAGCCTACGAGCAGTACTTC
TRBJ2-3,few,TRBV7-3,TRBD2,CASSPISGIGADTQYF,TGTGCCAGCAGCCCGATTAGCGGGATTGGAGCAGATACGCAGTATTTT
TRBJ2-5,few,TRBV7-9,-,CASSLATGPQYF,TGTGCCAGCAGCTTAGCGACCGGGCCCCAGTACTTC
TRBJ2-3,many,TRBV29-1,-,CSVVPLWGSVTDTQYF,TGCAGCGTTGTCCCGCTTTGGGGGAGTGTCACAGATACGCAGTATTTT
TRBJ2-2,few,TRBV7-3,-,CASSLIGTTGELFF,TGTGCCAGCAGCTTAATAGGAACCACCGGGGAGCTGTTTTTT
TRBJ2-7,-,TRBV6-6,TRBD1,CASSHPPTGLYEQYF,TGTGCCAGCAGCCATCCCCCGACAGGGTTATACGAGCAGTACTTC
TRBJ1-4,-,TRBV19,-,CASSILTGQAEEKLFF,TGTGCCAGTAGTATATTGACCGGCCAGGCGGAAGAAAAACTGTTTTTT
TRBJ2-7,many,TRBV29-1,-,CSVEWAAGADYEQYF,TGCAGCGTTGAATGGGCAGCAGGGGCCGACTACGAGCAGTACTTC
TRBJ2-2,few,TRBV4-1,-,CASSQGQPNTGELFF,TGCGCCAGCAGCCAAGGACAGCCGAACACCGGGGAGCTGTTTTTT
TRBJ2-3,few,TRBV7-3,-,CASSLLMSDTQYF,TGTGCCAGCAGCTTACTAATGTCAGATACGCAGTATTTT
TRBJ2-5,many,TRBV30,TRBD2,CAWDYSGNVETQYF,TGTGCCTGGGACTATAGCGGGAATGTCGAGACCCAGTACTTC
TRBJ2-3,many,TRBV7-9,TRBD1,CASSSGQGSTDTQYF,TGTGCCAGCAGTTCGGGACAGGGCAGCACAGATACGCAGTATTTT
TRBJ1-1,-,TRBV24-1,-,CATSDLQGVDTEAFF,TGTGCCACCAGTGATTTGCAAGGGGTAGACACTGAAGCTTTCTTT
TRBJ2-7,many,TRBV27,-,CASSGRVGEQYF,TGTGCCAGCAGTGGCAGGGTAGGCGAGCAGTACTTC
TRBJ2-6,-,TRBV2,-,CASSATGQYDSGANVLTF,TGTGCCAGCAGTGCTACAGGGCAATACGACTCTGGGGCCAACGTCCTGACTTTC
TRBJ2-3,-,TRBV4-3,TRBD2,CASSHSRAGGPADTQYF,TGCGCCAGCAGCCACTCGAGGGCGGGGGGGCCCGCAGATACGCAGTATTTT
TRBJ2-3,few,TRBV3-1,-,CASSQLHSPGTDTQYF,TGTGCCAGCAGCCAACTCCATAGCCCTGGCACAGATACGCAGTATTTT
TRBJ1-2,-,TRBV12-3/TRBV12-4,-,CASSLGGYGFTF,TGTGCCAGCAGTTTAGGGGGTTATGGCTTCACCTTC
TRBJ2-5,-,TRBV6-5,TRBD2,CASSFQGGPRETQYF,TGTGCCAGCAGTTTCCAGGGAGGGCCACGAGAGACCCAGTACTTC
TRBJ2-3,many,TRBV12-3/TRBV12-4,TRBD1,CASSPTTGSTDTQYF,TGTGCCAGCAGTCCGACGACAGGGAGCACAGATACGCAGTATTTT
TRBJ2-5,few,TRBV10-3,TRBD2,CAISEGGSVQETQYF,TGTGCCATCAGTGAGGGCGGGAGTGTCCAAGAGACCCAGTACTTC
TRBJ2-1,many,TRBV7-2,-,CASSFHPPTRGGGNEQFF,TGTGCCAGCAGCTTCCACCCCCCTACTAGGGGGGGGGGGAATGAGCAGTTCTTC
TRBJ1-1,few,TRBV14,TRBD1,CASSQDLPGQPNTEAFF,TGTGCCAGCAGCCAAGATCTACCGGGACAGCCGAACACTGAAGCTTTCTTT
TRBJ2-5,few,TRBV10-3,TRBD1,CAISESSGQLQETQYF,TGTGCCATCAGTGAATCTTCGGGACAGCTCCAAGAGACCCAGTACTTC
TRBJ2-7,once,TRBV9,-,CASSVELDSYEQYF,TGTGCCAGCAGCGTAGAGCTGGACAGCTACGAGCAGTACTTC
TRBJ2-7,many,TRBV13,-,CASSPDPGYEQYF,TGTGCCAGCAGCCCGGACCCCGGGTACGAGCAGTACTTC
TRBJ1-1,few,TRBV27,-,CASRLQPNTEAFF,TGTGCCAGCAGGCTACAACCTAACACTGAAGCTTTCTTT
TRBJ1-2,-,TRBV9,-,CASSVAASPGGYGYTF,TGTGCCAGCAGCGTAGCAGCGTCTCCCGGAGGCTATGGCTACACCTTC
TRBJ1-5,many,TRBV14,-,CASNPVGGASWTAQHF,TGTGCCAGCAACCCAGTCGGGGGGGCGAGTTGGACGGCCCAGCATTTT
TRBJ2-2,-,TRBV4-3,TRBD2,CASSQGLAGGPNTGELFF,TGCGCCAGCAGCCAAGGACTAGCGGGGGGCCCGAACACCGGGGAGCTGTTTTTT
TRBJ2-5,-,TRBV5-1,-,CASSLAGLGETQYF,TGCGCCAGCAGCTTGGCGGGGCTGGGGGAGACCCAGTACTTC
TRBJ2-7,-,TRBV27,TRBD2,CASSEVGGLSEQYF,TGTGCCAGCAGTGAAGTGGGAGGGCTTTCCGAGCAGTACTTC
TRBJ2-7,few,TRBV2,-,CASGVGFSGEQYF,TGTGCCAGTGGGGTCGGGTTCTCGGGCGAGCAGTACTTC
TRBJ2-3,many,TRBV7-9,TRBD2,CASSSVAGPTDTQYF,TGTGCCAGCAGCTCCGTAGCGGGCCCAACAGATACGCAGTATTTT
TRBJ2-1,-,TRBV20-1,TRBD2,CSARALAEIYNEQFF,TGCAGTGCTAGGGCCCTAGCGGAGATCTACAATGAGCAGTTCTTC